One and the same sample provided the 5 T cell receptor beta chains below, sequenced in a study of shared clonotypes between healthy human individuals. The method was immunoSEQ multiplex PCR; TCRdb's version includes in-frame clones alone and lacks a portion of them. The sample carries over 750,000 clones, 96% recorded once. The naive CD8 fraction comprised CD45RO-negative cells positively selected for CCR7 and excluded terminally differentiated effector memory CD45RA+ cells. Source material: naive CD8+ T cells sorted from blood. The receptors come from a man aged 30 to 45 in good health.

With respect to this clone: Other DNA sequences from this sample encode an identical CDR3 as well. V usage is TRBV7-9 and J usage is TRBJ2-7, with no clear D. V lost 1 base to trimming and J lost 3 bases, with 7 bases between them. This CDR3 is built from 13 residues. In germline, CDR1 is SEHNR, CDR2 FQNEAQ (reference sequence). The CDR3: CASSLGDLYEQYF. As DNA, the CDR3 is TGTGCCAGCAGCTTAGGTGATCTCTACGAGCAGTACTTC.

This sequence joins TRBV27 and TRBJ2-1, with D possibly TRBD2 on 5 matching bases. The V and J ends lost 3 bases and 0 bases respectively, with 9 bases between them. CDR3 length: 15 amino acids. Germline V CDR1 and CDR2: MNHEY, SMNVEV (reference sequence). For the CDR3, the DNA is TGTGCCAGCAGTTTCACTAGGAGCTCCTACAATGAGCAGTTCTTC. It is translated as CASSFTRSSYNEQFF.

The CDR3 here is CASSESGETQYF. CDR3 bases: TGTGCCAGCAGCGAAAGCGGAGAGACCCAGTACTTC. The chain is built from TRBV9 and TRBJ2-5; D perhaps matches TRBD2 (5 bases). The CDR3 totals 12 residues. V lost 3 bases, J lost 4 bases, and 7 bases lay in between. CDR1 and CDR2 from the germline V gene are SGDLS and YYNGEE. The complete variable domain, with remaining parts taken from reference TRBV9 and TRBJ2-5, reads DSGVTQTPKHLITATGQRVTLRCSPRSGDLSVYWYQQSLDQGLQFLIQYYNGEERAKGNILERFSAQQFPDLHSELNLSSLELGDSALYFCASSESGETQYFGPGTRLLVL.

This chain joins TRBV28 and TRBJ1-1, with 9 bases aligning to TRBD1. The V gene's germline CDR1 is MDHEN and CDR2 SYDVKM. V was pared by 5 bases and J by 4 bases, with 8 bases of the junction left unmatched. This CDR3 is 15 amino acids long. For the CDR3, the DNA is TGTGCCAGCAGTGACCGGGACAGGGACCTCACTGAAGCTTTCTTT. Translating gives CASSDRDRDLTEAFF.

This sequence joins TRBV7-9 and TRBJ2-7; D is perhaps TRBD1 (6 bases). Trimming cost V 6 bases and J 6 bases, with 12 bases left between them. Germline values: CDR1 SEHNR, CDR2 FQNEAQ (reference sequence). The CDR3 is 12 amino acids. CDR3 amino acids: CASRYDRTEQYF. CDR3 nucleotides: TGTGCCAGCAGGTACGACAGGACCGAGCAGTACTTC.